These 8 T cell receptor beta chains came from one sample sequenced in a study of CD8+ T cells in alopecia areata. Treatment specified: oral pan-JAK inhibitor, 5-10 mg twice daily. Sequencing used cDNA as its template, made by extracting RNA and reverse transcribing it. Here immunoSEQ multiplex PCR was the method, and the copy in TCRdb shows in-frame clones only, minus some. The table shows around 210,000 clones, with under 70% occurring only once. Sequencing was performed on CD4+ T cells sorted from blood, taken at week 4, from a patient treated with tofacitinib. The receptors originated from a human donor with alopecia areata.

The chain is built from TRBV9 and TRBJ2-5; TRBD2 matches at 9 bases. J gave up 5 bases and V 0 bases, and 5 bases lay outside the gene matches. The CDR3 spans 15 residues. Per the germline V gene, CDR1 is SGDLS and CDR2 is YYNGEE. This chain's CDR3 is CASSVASSGVETQYF. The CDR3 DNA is TGTGCCAGCAGCGTAGCGTCTAGCGGGGTGGAGACCCAGTACTTC.

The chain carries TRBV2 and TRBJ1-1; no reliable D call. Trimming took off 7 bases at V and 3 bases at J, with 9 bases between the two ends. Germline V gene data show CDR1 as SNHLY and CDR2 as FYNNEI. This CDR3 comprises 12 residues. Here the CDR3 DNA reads TGTGCCAGCAATAGGGTCGACACTGAAGCTTTCTTT. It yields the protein CASNRVDTEAFF.

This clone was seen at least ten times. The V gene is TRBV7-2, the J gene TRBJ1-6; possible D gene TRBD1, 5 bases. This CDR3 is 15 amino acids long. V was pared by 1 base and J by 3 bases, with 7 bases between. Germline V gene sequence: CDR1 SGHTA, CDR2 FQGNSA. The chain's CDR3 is CASSLGTLYNSPLHF. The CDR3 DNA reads TGTGCCAGCAGCTTAGGGACACTCTATAATTCACCCCTCCACTTT.

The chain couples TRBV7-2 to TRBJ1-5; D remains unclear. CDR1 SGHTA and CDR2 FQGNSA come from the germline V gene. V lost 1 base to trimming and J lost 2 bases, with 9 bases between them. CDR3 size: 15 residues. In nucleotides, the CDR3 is TGTGCCAGCAGCTTAGTTGCAAGTGGCAATCAGCCCCAGCATTTT. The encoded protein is CASSLVASGNQPQHF. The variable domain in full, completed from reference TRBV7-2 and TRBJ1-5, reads GAGVSQSPSNKVTEKGKDVELRCDPISGHTALYWYRQSLGQGLEFLIYFQGNSAPDKSGLPSDRFSAERTGGSVSTLTIQRTQQEDSAVYLCASSLVASGNQPQHFGDGTRLSIL.

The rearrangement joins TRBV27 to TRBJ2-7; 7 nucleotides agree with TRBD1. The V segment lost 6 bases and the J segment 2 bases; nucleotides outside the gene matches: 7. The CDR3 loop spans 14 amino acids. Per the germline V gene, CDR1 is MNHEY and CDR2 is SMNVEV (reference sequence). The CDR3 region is CASRQSGGPYEQYF. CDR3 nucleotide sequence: TGTGCCAGCAGGCAGTCAGGGGGTCCCTACGAGCAGTACTTC.

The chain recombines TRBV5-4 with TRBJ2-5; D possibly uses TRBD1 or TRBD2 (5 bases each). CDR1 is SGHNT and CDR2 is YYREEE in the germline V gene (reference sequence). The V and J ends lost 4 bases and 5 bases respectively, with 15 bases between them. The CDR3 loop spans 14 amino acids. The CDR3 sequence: CASSPGQGVETQYF. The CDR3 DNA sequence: TGTGCCAGCAGCCCAGGGCAGGGAGTCGAGACCCAGTACTTC. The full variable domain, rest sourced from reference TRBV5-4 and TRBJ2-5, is ETGVTQSPTHLIKTRGQQVTLRCSSQSGHNTVSWYQQALGQGPQFIFQYYREEENGRGNFPPRFSGLQFPNYSSELNVNALELDDSALYLCASSPGQGVETQYFGPGTRLLVL.

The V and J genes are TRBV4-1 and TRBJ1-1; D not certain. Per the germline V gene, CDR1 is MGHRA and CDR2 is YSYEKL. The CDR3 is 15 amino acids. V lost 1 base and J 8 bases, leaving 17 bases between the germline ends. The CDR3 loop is CASSQVTHRDGEAFF. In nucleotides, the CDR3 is TGCGCCAGCAGCCAAGTTACCCACCGGGATGGGGAAGCTTTCTTT.

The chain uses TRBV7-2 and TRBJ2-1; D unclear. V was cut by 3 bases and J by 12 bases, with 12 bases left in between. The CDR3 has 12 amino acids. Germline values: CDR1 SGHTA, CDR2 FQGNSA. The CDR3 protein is CASSFQSIPQFF. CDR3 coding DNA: TGTGCCAGCAGCTTCCAGTCGATCCCGCAGTTCTTC.